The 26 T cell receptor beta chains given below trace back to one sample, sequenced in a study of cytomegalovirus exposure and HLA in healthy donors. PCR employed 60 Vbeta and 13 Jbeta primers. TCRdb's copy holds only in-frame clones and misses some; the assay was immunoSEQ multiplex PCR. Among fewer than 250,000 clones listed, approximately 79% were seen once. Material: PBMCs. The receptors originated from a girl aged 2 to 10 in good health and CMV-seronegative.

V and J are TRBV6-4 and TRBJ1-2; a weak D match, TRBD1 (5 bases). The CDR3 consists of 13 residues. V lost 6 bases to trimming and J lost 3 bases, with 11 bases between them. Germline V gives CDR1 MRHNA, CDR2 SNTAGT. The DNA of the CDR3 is TGTGCCAGCAGGCCGACAGAGGACTATGGCTACACCTTC. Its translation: CASRPTEDYGYTF.

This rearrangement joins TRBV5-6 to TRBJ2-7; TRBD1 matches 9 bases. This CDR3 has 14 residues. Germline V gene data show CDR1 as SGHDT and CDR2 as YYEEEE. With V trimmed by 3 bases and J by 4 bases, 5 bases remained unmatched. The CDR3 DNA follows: TGTGCCAGCAGCTGGACAGGGGCGTGGTACGAGCAGTACTTC. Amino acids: CASSWTGAWYEQYF. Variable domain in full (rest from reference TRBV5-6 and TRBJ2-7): DAGVTQSPTHLIKTRGQQVTLRCSPKSGHDTVSWYQQALGQGPQFIFQYYEEEERQRGNFPDRFSGHQFPNYSSELNVNALLLGDSALYLCASSWTGAWYEQYFGPGTRLTVT.

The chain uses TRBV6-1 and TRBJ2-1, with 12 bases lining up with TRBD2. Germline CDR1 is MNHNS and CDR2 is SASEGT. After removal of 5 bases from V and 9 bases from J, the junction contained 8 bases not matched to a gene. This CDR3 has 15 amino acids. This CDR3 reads CASSPLAGGPGEQFF. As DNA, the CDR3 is TGTGCCAGCAGTCCCCTAGCGGGGGGGCCTGGTGAGCAGTTCTTC.

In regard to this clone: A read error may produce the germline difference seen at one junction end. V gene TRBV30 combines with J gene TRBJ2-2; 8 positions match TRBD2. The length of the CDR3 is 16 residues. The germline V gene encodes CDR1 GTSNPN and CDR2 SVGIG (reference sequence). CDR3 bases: TGTGCCTGGGGTAGCGGGATTGGATTTAACATCGGGGAGCTGTTTTTT. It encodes CAWGSGIGFNIGELFF. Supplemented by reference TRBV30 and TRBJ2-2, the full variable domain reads SQTIHQWPATLVQPVGSPLSLECTVEGTSNPNLYWYRQAAGRGLQLLFYSVGIGQISSEVPQNLSASRPQDRQFILSSKKLLLSDSGFYLCAWGSGIGFNIGELFFGEGSRLTVL.

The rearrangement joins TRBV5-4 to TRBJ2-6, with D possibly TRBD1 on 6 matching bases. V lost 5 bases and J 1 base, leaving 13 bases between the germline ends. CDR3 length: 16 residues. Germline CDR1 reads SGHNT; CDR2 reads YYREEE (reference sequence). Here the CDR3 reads CASRPGQTSGANVLTF. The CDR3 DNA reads TGTGCCAGCAGGCCGGGACAAACTTCTGGGGCCAACGTCCTGACTTTC.

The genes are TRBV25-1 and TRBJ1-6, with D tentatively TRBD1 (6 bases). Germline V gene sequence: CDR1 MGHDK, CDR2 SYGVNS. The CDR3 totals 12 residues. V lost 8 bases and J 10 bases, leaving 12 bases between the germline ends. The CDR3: CASRGGGSPLHF. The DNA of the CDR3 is TGTGCCAGCCGAGGGGGGGGATCACCCCTCCACTTT. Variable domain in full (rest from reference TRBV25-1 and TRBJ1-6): EADIYQTPRYLVIGTGKKITLECSQTMGHDKMYWYQQDPGMELHLIHYSYGVNSTEKGDLSSESTVSRIRTEHFPLTLESARPSHTSQYLCASRGGGSPLHFGNGTRLTVT.

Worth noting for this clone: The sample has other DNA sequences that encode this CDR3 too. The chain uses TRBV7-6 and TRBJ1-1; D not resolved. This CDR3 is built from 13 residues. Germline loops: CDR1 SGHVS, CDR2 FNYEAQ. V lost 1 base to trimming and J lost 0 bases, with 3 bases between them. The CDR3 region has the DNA TGTGCCAGCAGCTTAGAGCTGAACACTGAAGCTTTCTTT. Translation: CASSLELNTEAFF.

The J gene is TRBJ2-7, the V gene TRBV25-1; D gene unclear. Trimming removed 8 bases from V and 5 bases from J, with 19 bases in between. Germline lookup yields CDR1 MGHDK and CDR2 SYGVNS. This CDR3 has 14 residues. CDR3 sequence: CASSRGRLSHEQYF. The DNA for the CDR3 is TGTGCCAGCTCGCGAGGCCGTTTGTCCCACGAGCAGTACTTC.

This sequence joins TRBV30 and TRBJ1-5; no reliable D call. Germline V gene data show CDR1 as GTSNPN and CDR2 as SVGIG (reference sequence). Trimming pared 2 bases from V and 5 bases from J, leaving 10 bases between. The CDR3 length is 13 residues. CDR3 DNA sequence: TGTGCCTGGAGTCCCCACATCTATCAGCCCCAGCATTTT. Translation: CAWSPHIYQPQHF.

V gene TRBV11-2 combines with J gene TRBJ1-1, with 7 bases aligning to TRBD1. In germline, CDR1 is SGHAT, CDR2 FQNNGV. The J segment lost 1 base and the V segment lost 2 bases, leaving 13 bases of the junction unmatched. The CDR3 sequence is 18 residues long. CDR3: CASSLMSLRDRTNTEAFF. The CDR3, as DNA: TGTGCCAGCAGCTTAATGTCACTTAGGGACAGAACGAACACTGAAGCTTTCTTT.

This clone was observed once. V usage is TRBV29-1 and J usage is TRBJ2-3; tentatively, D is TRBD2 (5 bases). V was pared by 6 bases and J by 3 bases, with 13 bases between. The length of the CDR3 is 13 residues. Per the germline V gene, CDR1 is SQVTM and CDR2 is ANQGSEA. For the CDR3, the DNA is TGCAGCGTGGCCGGGATCTTAACAGATACGCAGTATTTT. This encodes CSVAGILTDTQYF.

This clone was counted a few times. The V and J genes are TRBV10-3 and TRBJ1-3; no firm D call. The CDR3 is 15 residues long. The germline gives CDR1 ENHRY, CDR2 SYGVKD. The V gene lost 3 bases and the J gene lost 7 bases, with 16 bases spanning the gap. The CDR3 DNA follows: TGTGCCATCAGTGAACCCCAATTAACCGCGAACACCATATATTTT. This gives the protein CAISEPQLTANTIYF.

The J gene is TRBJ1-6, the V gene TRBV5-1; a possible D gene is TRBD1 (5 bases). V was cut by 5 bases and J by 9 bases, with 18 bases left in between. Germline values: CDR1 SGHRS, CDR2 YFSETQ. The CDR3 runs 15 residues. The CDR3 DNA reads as TGCGCCAGCAGATTCCTCAGGGCTACGAGTTCACCCCTCCACTTT. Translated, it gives CASRFLRATSSPLHF.

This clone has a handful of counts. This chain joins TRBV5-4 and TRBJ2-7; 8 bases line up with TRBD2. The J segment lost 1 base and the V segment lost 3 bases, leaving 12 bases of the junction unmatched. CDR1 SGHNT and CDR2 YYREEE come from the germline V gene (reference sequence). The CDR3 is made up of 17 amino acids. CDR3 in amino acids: CASSSKSGTRISYEQYF. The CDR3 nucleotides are TGTGCCAGCAGCTCAAAATCCGGGACTAGGATTTCCTACGAGCAGTACTTC.

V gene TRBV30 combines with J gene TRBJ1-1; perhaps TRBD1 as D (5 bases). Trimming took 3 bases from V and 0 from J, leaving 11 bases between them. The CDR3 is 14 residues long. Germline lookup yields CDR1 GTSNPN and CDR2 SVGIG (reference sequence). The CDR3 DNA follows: TGTGCCTGGAGGATGGAGGGGATGAACACTGAAGCTTTCTTT. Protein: CAWRMEGMNTEAFF.

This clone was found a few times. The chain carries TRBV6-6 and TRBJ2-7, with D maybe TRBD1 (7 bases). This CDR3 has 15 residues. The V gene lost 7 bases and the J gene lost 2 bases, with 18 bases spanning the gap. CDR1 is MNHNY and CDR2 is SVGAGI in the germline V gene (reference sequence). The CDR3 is CASTRGWGETYEQYF. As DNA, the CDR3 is TGTGCCAGCACCAGGGGGTGGGGGGAAACCTACGAGCAGTACTTC.

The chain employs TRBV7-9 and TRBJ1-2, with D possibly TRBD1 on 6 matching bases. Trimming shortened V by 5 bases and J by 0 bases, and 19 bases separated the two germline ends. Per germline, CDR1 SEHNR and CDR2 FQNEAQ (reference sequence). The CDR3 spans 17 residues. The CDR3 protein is CASSPPPWTETNYGYTF. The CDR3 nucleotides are TGTGCCAGCAGCCCGCCACCTTGGACAGAAACTAACTATGGCTACACCTTC.

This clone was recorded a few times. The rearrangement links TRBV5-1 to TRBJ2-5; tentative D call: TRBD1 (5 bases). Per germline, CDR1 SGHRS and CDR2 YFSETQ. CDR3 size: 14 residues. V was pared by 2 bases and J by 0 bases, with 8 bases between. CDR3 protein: CASSFDSNQETQYF. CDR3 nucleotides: TGCGCCAGCAGCTTCGACAGTAACCAAGAGACCCAGTACTTC.

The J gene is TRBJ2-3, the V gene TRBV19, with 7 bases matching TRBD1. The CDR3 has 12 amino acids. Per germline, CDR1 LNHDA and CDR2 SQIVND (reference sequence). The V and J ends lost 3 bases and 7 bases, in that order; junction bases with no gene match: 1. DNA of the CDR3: TGTGCCAGTAGTATGGGACAGAATACGCAGTATTTT. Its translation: CASSMGQNTQYF.

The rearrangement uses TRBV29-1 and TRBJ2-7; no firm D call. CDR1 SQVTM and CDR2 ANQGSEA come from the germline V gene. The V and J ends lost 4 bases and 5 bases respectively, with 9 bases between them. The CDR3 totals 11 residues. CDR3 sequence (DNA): TGCAGCGTTGGTGCGGTGCACGAGCAGTACTTC. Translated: CSVGAVHEQYF.

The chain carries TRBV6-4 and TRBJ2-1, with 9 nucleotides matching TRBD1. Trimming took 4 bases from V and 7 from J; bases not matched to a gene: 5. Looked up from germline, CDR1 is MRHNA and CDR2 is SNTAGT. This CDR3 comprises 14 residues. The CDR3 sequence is CASSGGQGSNEQFF. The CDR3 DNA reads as TGTGCCAGCAGTGGAGGACAGGGGAGTAATGAGCAGTTCTTC.

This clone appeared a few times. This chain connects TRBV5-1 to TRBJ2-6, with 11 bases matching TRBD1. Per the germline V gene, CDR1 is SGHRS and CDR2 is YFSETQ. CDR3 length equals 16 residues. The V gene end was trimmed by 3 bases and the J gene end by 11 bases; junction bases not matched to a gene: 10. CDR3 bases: TGCGCCAGCAGCTATGGACAGGGGGCTTCGGTCCACGTCCTGACTTTC. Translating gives CASSYGQGASVHVLTF.

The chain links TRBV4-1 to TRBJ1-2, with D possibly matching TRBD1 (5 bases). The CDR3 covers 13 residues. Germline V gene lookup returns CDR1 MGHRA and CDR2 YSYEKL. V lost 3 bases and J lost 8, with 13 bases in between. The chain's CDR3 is CASSQDYRSGYTF. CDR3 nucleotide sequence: TGCGCCAGCAGCCAGGACTACAGGTCGGGCTACACCTTC.

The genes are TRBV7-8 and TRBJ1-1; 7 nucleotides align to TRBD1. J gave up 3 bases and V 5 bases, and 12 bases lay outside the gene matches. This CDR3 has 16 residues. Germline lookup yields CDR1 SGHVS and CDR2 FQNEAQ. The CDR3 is CASSLKPGTEDTEAFF. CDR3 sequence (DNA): TGTGCCAGCAGCCTAAAGCCGGGGACAGAAGACACTGAAGCTTTCTTT.

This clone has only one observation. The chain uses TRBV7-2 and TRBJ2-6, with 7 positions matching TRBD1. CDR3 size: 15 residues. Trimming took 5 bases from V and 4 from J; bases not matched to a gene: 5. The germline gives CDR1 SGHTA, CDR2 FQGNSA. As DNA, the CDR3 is TGTGCCAGCAGCGAGACAGGGAGAGGGGCCAACGTCCTGACTTTC. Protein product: CASSETGRGANVLTF.

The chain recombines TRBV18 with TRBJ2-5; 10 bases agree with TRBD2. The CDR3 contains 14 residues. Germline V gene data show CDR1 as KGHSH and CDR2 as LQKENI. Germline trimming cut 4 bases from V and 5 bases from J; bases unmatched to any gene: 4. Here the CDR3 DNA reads TGTGCCAGCTCACAAAGACTAGCGGGCGAGACCCAGTACTTC. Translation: CASSQRLAGETQYF.